Following are 21 T cell receptor beta chains from one sample sequenced in a study of T cells in Graves' hyperthyroidism and ophthalmopathy. There were TCR beta CDR3 regions amplified from RNA transcripts. First-round RT-PCR of the TCR CDR3 relied on the HTBI primer set. TCRdb processed the multiplex PCR reads anew with MiXCR; each CDR3 protein has one entry. The repertoire holds roughly 500,000 distinct CDR3 sequences, with 35% to 55% as singletons. The sequenced sample was peripheral blood or thyroid tissue (not recorded which). The receptors shown here come from an adult woman with Graves' disease, either hyperthyroidism or ophthalmopathy (not recorded which).

This clonotype was counted a few times. This chain uses TRBV9 with TRBJ2-2, with TRBD2 as a possible D gene (6 bases). The germline V and J ends were trimmed by 2 bases and 6 bases, with 11 bases remaining between them. Germline V CDR1 and CDR2: SGDLS, YYNGEE. The CDR3 runs to 14 residues. CDR3 sequence (DNA): TGTGCCAGCAGCGTGGGGTGGGACTCCGGGGAGCTGTTTTTT. This gives the protein CASSVGWDSGELFF.

V usage is TRBV7-9 and J usage is TRBJ1-5; D is uncertain. This CDR3 is 17 amino acids long. Germline V gene sequence: CDR1 SEHNR, CDR2 FQNEAQ (reference sequence). V lost 1 base and J 2 bases, leaving 15 bases between the germline ends. The CDR3 DNA follows: TGTGCCAGCAGCTTAGTCTTAGGATGGGATGGCAATCAGCCCCAGCATTTT. Translating gives CASSLVLGWDGNQPQHF.

DNA for the CDR3: TGCAGCGTTGTAGGGGGGGGAAACACCGGGGAGCTGTTTTTT. Encoded protein: CSVVGGGNTGELFF. This chain uses TRBV29-1 with TRBJ2-2; D perhaps matches TRBD2 (7 bases). CDR3 size: 14 residues. V lost 4 bases to trimming and J lost 2 bases, with 11 bases between them. CDR1 is SQVTM, CDR2 ANQGSEA, per germline.

The table lists this clonotype with many counts. The chain is built from TRBV10-3 and TRBJ2-7, with D uncertain. Trimming cost V 0 bases and J 1 base, with 10 bases left between them. The CDR3 is 15 residues long. The germline V gene has CDR1 ENHRY and CDR2 SYGVKD. The CDR3 region has the DNA TGTGCCATCAGTGAGTCTTCCCTAGTATCCTACGAGCAGTACTTC. Protein sequence: CAISESSLVSYEQYF.

This chain links TRBV11-1 with TRBJ2-7; TRBD2 matches 12 bases. With 3 bases clipped from V and 7 bases from J, the junction kept 16 bases outside the gene matches. The CDR3 consists of 18 residues. Germline CDR1 is SGHAT and CDR2 is FQDESV (reference sequence). CDR3 nucleotides: TGTGCCAGCAGCTTGGGACAGCTAGCGGGAGGGCGGTACAATGAGCAGTACTTC. This translates into CASSLGQLAGGRYNEQYF.

This clonotype was observed a single time. The junction does not match germline at one end; this may be a read error. V and J are TRBV4-1 and TRBJ1-4; perhaps TRBD1 as D (6 bases). The CDR3 consists of 15 residues. Germline V gene data show CDR1 as MGHRA and CDR2 as YSYEKL. The CDR3 DNA reads as TGTGCCAGCAGCCAAGATCCCGGGGGCGATGAAAAACTGTTTTTT. It yields the protein CASSQDPGGDEKLFF.

This clonotype was observed a few times. V gene TRBV7-8 combines with J gene TRBJ1-4; D remains ambiguous. CDR1 and CDR2 from the germline V gene are SGHVS and FQNEAQ. With 5 bases removed from V and 4 bases from J, the gap between germline ends came to 5 bases. The CDR3 runs to 12 residues. CDR3 bases: TGTGCCAGCAGCGTAGATAATGAAAAACTGTTTTTT. It specifies CASSVDNEKLFF.

This clonotype was seen repeatedly, ten times or more. This chain links TRBV7-8 with TRBJ2-7; D gene ambiguous. This CDR3 contains 12 residues. In germline, CDR1 is SGHVS, CDR2 FQNEAQ. V was cut by 9 bases and J by 0 bases, with 9 bases left in between. CDR3 amino acids: CASTHGSYEQYF. The CDR3 coding sequence is TGTGCCAGTACTCATGGCTCCTACGAGCAGTACTTC.

In its sample, this clonotype was seen many times. The genes are TRBV7-2 and TRBJ2-5; TRBD1 might be the D (5 bases). Between the trimmed V and J ends, which lost 3 bases and 5 bases, there was a span of 19 bases. Germline V lookup: CDR1 SGHTA, CDR2 FQGNSA. The CDR3 has 16 amino acids. The CDR3 is CASSFLLGPNLETQYF. The CDR3 DNA sequence: TGTGCCAGCAGCTTCCTCCTGGGGCCAAACCTCGAGACCCAGTACTTC.

This chain uses TRBV28 with TRBJ1-3, with D tentatively TRBD1 (6 bases). The CDR3 extends over 14 amino acids. The ends were cut back, 7 bases at V and 4 bases at J, with 14 bases in the middle. Germline lookup yields CDR1 MDHEN and CDR2 SYDVKM. The CDR3 bases are TGTGCCAGCATCGAAGGGGGAACGGGAAACACCATATATTTT. Translated, it gives CASIEGGTGNTIYF.

Ten or more counts support this clonotype. The V gene is TRBV11-2, the J gene TRBJ1-1; D is uncertain. Germline assignment: CDR1 SGHAT and CDR2 FQNNGV. The CDR3 extends over 15 amino acids. Trimming removed 2 bases at V and 1 base at J, with 11 bases between. CDR3 nucleotide sequence: TGTGCCAGCAGCTTATCGATAGGACCGAACACTGAAGCTTTCTTT. Translated: CASSLSIGPNTEAFF. Filled out from reference TRBV11-2 and TRBJ1-1, the complete variable domain reads EAGVAQSPRYKIIEKRQSVAFWCNPISGHATLYWYQQILGQGPKLLIQFQNNGVVDDSQLPKDRFSAERLKGVDSTLKIQPAKLEDSAVYLCASSLSIGPNTEAFFGQGTRLTVV.

This clonotype occurred once. The chain joins TRBV6-5 to TRBJ1-1; no firm D call. Deletions cut 2 bases from V and 11 bases from J, with 12 bases between. CDR1 and CDR2 (germline): MNHEY, SVGAGI. The CDR3 spans 12 residues. The CDR3 DNA reads TGTGCCAGCAGTTACGCGGAGGGTTCGGCTTTCTTT. Translated, it gives CASSYAEGSAFF.

This clonotype was detected ten times or more. The chain has TRBV19 and TRBJ1-5; TRBD1 matches 7 bases. The CDR3 runs to 12 residues. Germline trimming cut 9 bases from V and 7 bases from J; bases unmatched to any gene: 6. CDR1 is LNHDA, CDR2 SQIVND, per germline (reference sequence). CDR3 coding DNA: TGTGCCAGCAGACAGGGAGGGCAGCCCCAGCATTTT. Translation: CASRQGGQPQHF.

This clonotype was seen at least ten times. CDR3 protein: CSATQGASNTEAFF. DNA for the CDR3: TGCAGTGCTACCCAGGGGGCTTCGAACACTGAAGCTTTCTTT. This chain connects TRBV20-1 to TRBJ1-1, with 8 bases aligning to TRBD1. With V trimmed by 4 bases and J by 1 base, 5 bases remained unmatched. The length of the CDR3 is 14 residues. Germline lookup yields CDR1 DFQATT and CDR2 SNEGSKA (reference sequence).

This clonotype has at least ten counts. The V call is TRBV20-1, the J call TRBJ2-5; D ambiguous. The germline V and J ends were trimmed by 7 bases and 1 base, with 10 bases remaining between them. CDR3 length equals 12 residues. Germline lookup yields CDR1 DFQATT and CDR2 SNEGSKA (reference sequence). The CDR3: CSVIGGQETQYF. The DNA of the CDR3 is TGCAGTGTAATTGGTGGCCAAGAGACCCAGTACTTC.

This clonotype was picked up many times. This chain connects TRBV5-1 to TRBJ2-7; D may be TRBD2 (5 bases). CDR3 length: 14 residues. Trimming pared 5 bases from V and 1 base from J, leaving 13 bases between. CDR1 and CDR2 from the germline V gene are SGHRS and YFSETQ. Here the CDR3 reads CASRAPGSSYEQYF. CDR3 coding DNA: TGCGCCAGCAGAGCACCGGGGTCGTCCTACGAGCAGTACTTC.

The chain carries TRBV7-8 and TRBJ2-5, with D perhaps matching TRBD1 (6 bases). The CDR3 is 16 amino acids. In germline, CDR1 is SGHVS, CDR2 FQNEAQ. Trimming cost V 1 base and J 5 bases, with 17 bases left between them. The DNA of the CDR3 is TGTGCCAGCAGCTTAGGGGGACAACCAGTTGGGGAGACCCAGTACTTC. It is translated as CASSLGGQPVGETQYF.

Many counts were recorded for this clonotype. The gene calls are TRBV9 and TRBJ2-5; D could derive from TRBD1 or TRBD2 (7 bases each). CDR1 and CDR2 (germline): SGDLS, YYNGEE. There are 17 residues in the CDR3. The V and J ends lost 4 bases and 3 bases respectively, with 22 bases between them. The CDR3 DNA sequence: TGTGCCAGCAGCCCGTCAGGGGAGGGGGCGATGGAAGAGACCCAGTACTTC. Translated: CASSPSGEGAMEETQYF.

This clonotype was observed many times. This sequence joins TRBV6-6 and TRBJ1-4; no reliable D call. Deletions cut 7 bases from V and 8 bases from J, with 11 bases between. The CDR3 runs to 12 residues. Germline CDR1 is MNHNY and CDR2 is SVGAGI (reference sequence). The CDR3 coding sequence is TGTGCCAGCAATCGGGATAACGAAAAACTGTTTTTT. Translating it yields CASNRDNEKLFF.

Worth noting for this clonotype: One end of the junction is discordant with germline, which a read error may explain. This chain uses TRBV7-3 with TRBJ1-2; 9 nucleotides agree with TRBD1. CDR1 SGHTA and CDR2 FQGTGA come from the germline V gene. The CDR3 has 16 residues. CDR3 loop: CASSAHVGTGGAELSF. CDR3 in DNA: TGTGCCAGCAGTGCCCACGTTGGAACAGGGGGCGCGGAACTCTCTTTC. Combining the CDR3 with reference TRBV7-3 and TRBJ1-2 gives the whole variable domain GAGVSQTPSNKVTEKGKYVELRCDPISGHTALYWYRQSLGQGPEFLIYFQGTGAADDSGLPNDRFFAVRPEGSVSTLKIQRTERGDSAVYLCASSAHVGTGGAELSFGSGTRLTVV.

The CDR3 bases are TGTGCCACCAGCAGCCATCTAAGACAGGCTTATTCACCCCTCCACTTT. Encoded protein: CATSSHLRQAYSPLHF. The rearrangement joins TRBV15 to TRBJ1-6; D may be TRBD1 (6 bases). The CDR3 is 16 amino acids. Germline CDR1 LNHNV, CDR2 YYDKDF (reference sequence). V shed 3 bases and J shed 8 bases, with 17 bases lying between them. The variable domain in full, completed from reference TRBV15 and TRBJ1-6, reads DAMVIQNPRYQVTQFGKPVTLSCSQTLNHNVMYWYQQKSSQAPKLLFHYYDKDFNNEADTPDNFQSRRPNTSFCFLDIRSPGLGDTAMYLCATSSHLRQAYSPLHFGNGTRLTVT.